The 30 T cell receptor beta chains presented below share a single source sample, sequenced in a study of identical twins. TCRdb fed the 5' RACE reads into MiXCR, producing one record per CDR3 protein. The table lists roughly 570,000 distinct CDR3 sequences, 9% to 10% of them singletons, with roughly 3.2% in the top ten. In addition, the sample was reused for a study of yellow fever vaccine responses in identical twins.

The sample was PBMCs. The receptors derive from a young woman in good health.

This clonotype was seen a few times. The chain employs TRBV20-1 and TRBJ2-3, with 9 bases identical to TRBD2. The junction had 19 bases not matched to a gene; V was cut back by 5 bases and J by 1 base. There are 19 residues in the CDR3. The germline CDR1 and CDR2 sequences are DFQATT and SNEGSKA (reference sequence). The CDR3 here is CSAGALPLTSGPRTDTQYF. In DNA form, the CDR3 reads TGCAGTGCTGGAGCCCTCCCCCTGACTAGCGGTCCCCGCACAGATACGCAGTATTTT.

This clonotype was detected a few times. The rearrangement joins TRBV5-1 to TRBJ2-3, with 12 bases identical to TRBD2. There are 14 residues in the CDR3. Germline CDR1 reads SGHRS; CDR2 reads YFSETQ. The V gene end was trimmed by 5 bases and the J gene end by 7 bases; junction bases not matched to a gene: 5. CDR3 region: CASSPGLAGNTQYF. The CDR3 coding sequence is TGCGCCAGCAGTCCCGGACTAGCGGGGAATACGCAGTATTTT.

CDR3 loop: CASSGAGLETQYF. CDR3 nucleotide sequence: TGCGCCAGCAGCGGCGCAGGGCTAGAGACCCAGTACTTC. This chain uses TRBV5-1 with TRBJ2-5, with D perhaps matching TRBD1 (5 bases). Germline V lookup: CDR1 SGHRS, CDR2 YFSETQ. V was cut by 4 bases and J by 4 bases, with 11 bases left in between. The CDR3 extends over 13 amino acids.

The chain is built from TRBV2 and TRBJ2-7; 12 bases map to TRBD1. The CDR3 sequence is 18 residues long. After removal of 0 bases from V and 0 bases from J, the junction contained 6 bases not matched to a gene. Per germline, CDR1 SNHLY and CDR2 FYNNEI. Here the CDR3 DNA reads TGTGCCAGCAGTGAAGCCGGGACAGGGGGCAAGGGCTCCTACGAGCAGTACTTC. It codes for CASSEAGTGGKGSYEQYF. Looking up the rest from reference TRBV2 and TRBJ2-7 gives the full variable domain: EPEVTQTPSHQVTQMGQEVILRCVPISNHLYFYWYRQILGQKVEFLVSFYNNEISEKSEIFDDQFSVERPDGSNFTLKIRSTKLEDSAMYFCASSEAGTGGKGSYEQYFGPGTRLTVT.

This clonotype has more than one count but fewer than ten. This rearrangement joins TRBV25-1 to TRBJ2-7, with a tentative D call TRBD1 (6 bases). In germline, CDR1 is MGHDK, CDR2 SYGVNS. The length of the CDR3 is 15 residues. Trimming stripped 4 bases from V and 2 bases from J, with 15 bases between. Here the CDR3 reads CASSVQGFGAYEQYF. The CDR3 nucleotides read TGTGCCAGCAGTGTACAGGGTTTCGGCGCCTACGAGCAGTACTTC.

This clonotype has a handful of counts. The chain combines TRBV27 with TRBJ2-7; tentatively, D is TRBD2 (6 bases). The germline gives CDR1 MNHEY, CDR2 SMNVEV (reference sequence). The CDR3 is 13 amino acids. V gave up 2 bases and J gave up 6 bases, with 11 bases separating them. This CDR3 is CASSLAGPGEQYF. The CDR3 DNA is TGTGCCAGCAGTTTAGCGGGGCCAGGCGAGCAGTACTTC.

J is TRBJ2-3 and V is TRBV18; 7 positions agree with TRBD2. Trimming cost V 1 base and J 2 bases; bases outside gene matches: 6. CDR3 size: 16 residues. Germline CDR1 reads KGHSH; CDR2 reads LQKENI. CDR3 sequence reads: CASSPRRGGYTDTQYF. The DNA of the CDR3 is TGTGCCAGCTCACCACGCCGGGGAGGGTACACAGATACGCAGTATTTT.

This chain links TRBV5-5 with TRBJ2-3, with D perhaps being TRBD1 or TRBD2 (5 bases each). V was pared by 2 bases and J by 3 bases, with 13 bases between. Germline V CDR1 and CDR2: SGHKS, YYEKEE (reference sequence). CDR3 length: 15 amino acids. In DNA, the CDR3 is TGTGCCAGCAGCTTCCGGGACCCTCCAACAGATACGCAGTATTTT. This translates into CASSFRDPPTDTQYF. The full variable domain, completed using reference TRBV5-5 and TRBJ2-3, is DAGVTQSPTHLIKTRGQQVTLRCSPISGHKSVSWYQQVLGQGPQFIFQYYEKEERGRGNFPDRFSARQFPNYSSELNVNALLLGDSALYLCASSFRDPPTDTQYFGPGTRLTVL.

The V and J genes are TRBV3-1 and TRBJ2-7, with D maybe TRBD2 (6 bases). The CDR3 sequence is 16 residues long. CDR1 is LGHDT, CDR2 YNNKEL, per germline (reference sequence). V shed 2 bases and J shed 3 bases, with 17 bases lying between them. CDR3 sequence: CASSQFTGGKLYEQYF. The CDR3 nucleotides read TGTGCCAGCAGCCAATTCACAGGCGGGAAACTCTACGAGCAGTACTTC.

In the case of this clonotype: A junction boundary mismatches the germline segment, possibly from a read error. The CDR3 bases are TGCAGTGCCGGTACAGGGGACTCCTACAATGAACAGTTCTTC. Translating gives CSAGTGDSYNEQFF. V and J are TRBV20-1 and TRBJ2-1, with D possibly TRBD1 on 7 matching bases. The CDR3 extends over 14 amino acids. The germline gives CDR1 DFQATT, CDR2 SNEGSKA (reference sequence).

This clonotype was observed many times. The rearrangement joins TRBV5-1 to TRBJ2-7; 8 bases line up with TRBD2. Germline V CDR1 and CDR2: SGHRS, YFSETQ. The CDR3 loop spans 15 amino acids. V lost 4 bases to trimming and J lost 0 bases; unmatched junction nucleotides: 6. CDR3 in amino acids: CASSGSGEVSYEQYF. The DNA for the CDR3 is TGCGCCAGCAGCGGTAGCGGGGAAGTCTCCTACGAGCAGTACTTC.

This clonotype occurred a few times. The CDR3 nucleotides read TGTGCCAGCAGTTTCCTCCCCTTCCGGGACGGTGCTATGAAGCAGTACTTC. It specifies CASSFLPFRDGAMKQYF. The chain combines TRBV12-3 or TRBV12-4 with TRBJ2-7; the D call may be TRBD1 or TRBD2 (5 bases each). The CDR3 is made up of 17 amino acids. The germline V and J ends were trimmed by 3 bases and 8 bases, with 26 bases remaining between them.

The rearrangement uses TRBV20-1 and TRBJ1-6; the match to TRBD1 covers 8 bases. The CDR3 consists of 15 residues. Germline CDR1 DFQATT, CDR2 SNEGSKA (reference sequence). Trimming removed 1 base from V and 8 bases from J; junction bases left unmatched: 7. This CDR3 reads CSARGGQGADSPLHF. The CDR3 DNA reads as TGCAGTGCTAGAGGCGGACAGGGAGCGGATTCACCCCTCCACTTT.

The chain is built from TRBV28 and TRBJ1-6; D call uncertain. The V gene's germline CDR1 is MDHEN and CDR2 SYDVKM. The CDR3 loop spans 12 amino acids. Trimming took off 3 bases at V and 14 bases at J, with 11 bases between the two ends. The CDR3 sequence is CASSFPGNALHF. The CDR3 DNA is TGTGCCAGCAGTTTCCCCGGGAACGCCCTCCACTTT. The full variable domain, with the rest looked up from reference TRBV28 and TRBJ1-6, is DVKVTQSSRYLVKRTGEKVFLECVQDMDHENMFWYRQDPGLGLRLIYFSYDVKMKEKGDIPEGYSVSREKKERFSLILESASTNQTSMYLCASSFPGNALHFGNGTRLTVT.

The chain has TRBV20-1 and TRBJ1-5, with TRBD1 as a possible D gene (6 bases). V gave up 5 bases and J gave up 5 bases, with 13 bases separating them. CDR3 size: 13 residues. Germline V lookup: CDR1 DFQATT, CDR2 SNEGSKA (reference sequence). The CDR3 reads CSAVQGYDQPQHF. The DNA of the CDR3 is TGCAGTGCTGTACAGGGATACGATCAGCCCCAGCATTTT.

This clonotype showed up just a few times. The V and J genes are TRBV6-2 or TRBV6-3 and TRBJ2-3; 12 bases are shared with TRBD2. This CDR3 spans 17 amino acids. From germline, CDR1 is MNHEY and CDR2 SVGEGT. After removal of 5 bases from V and 4 bases from J, the junction contained 10 bases not matched to a gene. The CDR3 bases are TGTGCCAGCAGTATTCACCGGACTAGCGGGATCGCAGATACGCAGTATTTT. Its protein product is CASSIHRTSGIADTQYF.

Details on this clonotype: A junction end diverges from the germline sequence, so it may reflect a read error. The CDR3 DNA reads as TGTGCCAGCAGCCAAGGAGACAGCTCCTACGAGCGGTACTTC. Translated: CASSQGDSSYERYF. The gene calls are TRBV4-2 and TRBJ2-7, with TRBD1 as a possible D gene (5 bases). This CDR3 spans 14 amino acids. Germline CDR1 and CDR2: LGHNA and YNFKEQ.

The chain has TRBV7-6 and TRBJ2-5, with a possible D match to TRBD2 (5 bases). Trimming took 1 base from V and 5 from J, leaving 8 bases between them. The CDR3 has 13 amino acids. CDR1 and CDR2 (germline): SGHVS, FNYEAQ. DNA for the CDR3: TGTGCCAGCAGCTTAGGGAGGTGGGAGACCCAGTACTTC. Protein: CASSLGRWETQYF.

A few counts support this clonotype. The chain links TRBV18 to TRBJ2-7; 9 positions match TRBD1. The V and J ends lost 3 bases and 2 bases, in that order; junction bases with no gene match: 8. The CDR3 runs 16 residues. Germline lookup yields CDR1 KGHSH and CDR2 LQKENI. The CDR3 region has the DNA TGTGCCAGCTCACCCTTACAGGGGGCGGTGGCCTACGAGCAGTACTTC. Translation: CASSPLQGAVAYEQYF.

This clonotype has at least ten counts. The rearrangement links TRBV20-1 to TRBJ2-3, with TRBD2 matching over 12 bases. The J segment lost 2 bases and the V segment lost 5 bases, leaving 8 bases of the junction unmatched. The germline gives CDR1 DFQATT, CDR2 SNEGSKA (reference sequence). CDR3 length equals 16 residues. The CDR3 nucleotides are TGCAGTGCTCCCGTTCTAGCGGGAGGGTCCACAGATACGCAGTATTTT. It encodes CSAPVLAGGSTDTQYF.

The chain joins TRBV14 to TRBJ2-5; D might be TRBD1 (5 bases). Germline V CDR1 and CDR2: SGHDN, FVKESK. The CDR3 spans 15 residues. V shed 2 bases and J shed 0 bases, with 10 bases lying between them. DNA for the CDR3: TGTGCCAGCAGCCAAAAAGGACAATACCAAGAGACCCAGTACTTC. Its protein product is CASSQKGQYQETQYF.

This clonotype was picked up many times. V gene TRBV5-1 combines with J gene TRBJ1-5; possibly TRBD1 for D (5 bases). This CDR3 comprises 15 residues. Trimming stripped 0 bases from V and 0 bases from J, with 7 bases between. Germline V gene sequence: CDR1 SGHRS, CDR2 YFSETQ. The CDR3 protein is CASSLEGVSNQPQHF. In nucleotides, the CDR3 is TGCGCCAGCAGCTTGGAAGGGGTTAGCAATCAGCCCCAGCATTTT.

In its sample, this clonotype was seen many times. J is TRBJ1-5 and V is TRBV6-2 or TRBV6-3, with TRBD1 identical over 8 bases. The trim removed 4 bases at V and 7 bases at J, leaving 6 bases unmatched. CDR3 length: 14 amino acids. The germline V gene encodes CDR1 MNHEY and CDR2 SVGEGT. The CDR3 is CASSFGQGPQPQHF. In DNA form, the CDR3 reads TGTGCCAGCAGTTTCGGACAGGGCCCACAGCCCCAGCATTTT.

This sequence joins TRBV29-1 and TRBJ2-5; D is possibly TRBD2 (6 bases). Trimming pared 3 bases from V and 2 bases from J, leaving 13 bases between. This CDR3 region has 14 residues. Germline CDR1 and CDR2: SQVTM and ANQGSEA. CDR3: CSVDPRRDQETQYF. CDR3 bases: TGCAGCGTTGACCCTAGGCGGGATCAAGAGACCCAGTACTTC.

The sample holds a few counts of this clonotype. The CDR3 DNA reads as TGTGCCAGCACTTCGCGGGCCCTAGGGTTGTCCCTCCACTTT. Translated, it gives CASTSRALGLSLHF. The chain has TRBV3-1 and TRBJ1-6; D gene ambiguous. V lost 7 bases to trimming and J lost 14 bases, with 21 bases between them. This CDR3 has 14 residues. Germline CDR1 reads LGHDT; CDR2 reads YNNKEL (reference sequence).

This clonotype was observed a few times. This chain links TRBV7-6 with TRBJ2-7, with TRBD1 matching over 7 bases. Losses at the gene ends were 6 bases for V and 7 bases for J; bases not matched to a gene: 12. The CDR3 consists of 14 residues. CDR1 and CDR2 from the germline V gene are SGHVS and FNYEAQ. The chain's CDR3 is CASRPTGASGEQYF. Written as DNA, the CDR3 is TGTGCCAGCAGGCCCACAGGGGCCTCAGGGGAGCAGTACTTC.

In its sample, this clonotype was seen a few times. The chain links TRBV6-1 to TRBJ1-1; D unclear. Germline V gene lookup returns CDR1 MNHNS and CDR2 SASEGT. The CDR3 contains 16 residues. With 6 bases removed from V and 0 bases from J, the gap between germline ends came to 17 bases. The CDR3 DNA reads as TGTGCCAGCAGCCCCGCCGCCCAACTACTGAACACTGAAGCTTTCTTT. It yields the protein CASSPAAQLLNTEAFF.

This clonotype was seen a handful of times. The chain combines TRBV15 with TRBJ2-7; D gene unclear. Germline V gene lookup returns CDR1 LNHNV and CDR2 YYDKDF (reference sequence). V shed 1 base and J shed 1 base, with 5 bases lying between them. The CDR3 is 13 residues long. The CDR3 loop is CATSRVLSYEQYF. In DNA, the CDR3 is TGTGCCACCAGCAGAGTCCTTTCCTACGAGCAGTACTTC.

This clonotype has just a few counts. The genes are TRBV19 and TRBJ1-2; possibly TRBD1 for D (5 bases). The CDR3 runs to 13 residues. V was shortened by 7 bases and J by 1 base, with 10 bases between the two germline ends. The germline V gene has CDR1 LNHDA and CDR2 SQIVND (reference sequence). This CDR3 reads CASKNRHNYGYTF. DNA for the CDR3: TGTGCCAGTAAGAACAGGCATAACTATGGCTACACCTTC.

Only a few counts were recorded for this clonotype. V and J are TRBV4-3 and TRBJ2-7, with 9 bases lining up with TRBD2. Germline CDR1 reads LGHNA; CDR2 reads YSLEER. The CDR3 is 17 amino acids. Germline trimming cut 1 base from V and 0 bases from J; bases unmatched to any gene: 7. This CDR3 is CASSQVSGRPGSYEQYF. The CDR3 coding sequence is TGCGCCAGCAGCCAAGTTAGCGGGAGACCTGGCTCCTACGAGCAGTACTTC.